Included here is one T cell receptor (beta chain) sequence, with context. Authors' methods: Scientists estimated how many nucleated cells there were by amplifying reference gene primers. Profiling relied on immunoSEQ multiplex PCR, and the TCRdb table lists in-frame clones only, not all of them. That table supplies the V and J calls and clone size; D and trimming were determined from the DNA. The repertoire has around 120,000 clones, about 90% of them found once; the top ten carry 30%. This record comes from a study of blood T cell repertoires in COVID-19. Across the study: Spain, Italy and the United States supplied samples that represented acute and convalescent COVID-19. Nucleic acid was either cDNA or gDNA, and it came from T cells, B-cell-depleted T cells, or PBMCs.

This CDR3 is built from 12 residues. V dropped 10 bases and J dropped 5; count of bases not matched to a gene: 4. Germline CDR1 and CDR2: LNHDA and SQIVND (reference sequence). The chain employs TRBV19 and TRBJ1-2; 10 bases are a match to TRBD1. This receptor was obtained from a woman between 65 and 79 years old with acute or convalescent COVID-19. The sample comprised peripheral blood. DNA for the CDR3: TGTGCCACCTCGGGACAGGGGTATGGCTACACCTTC. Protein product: CATSGQGYGYTF.